The next 29 T cell receptor beta chains were all read from a single sample in a study of molecular identifiers for immune sequencing clone quantification. TCRdb reprocessed the PCR reads with MiXCR, giving one entry per CDR3 protein. The sample includes some 89,000 distinct CDR3 sequences, roughly a quarter of them seen just once. Material for sequencing was naive CD8+ T cells from blood, with Jurkat cell RNA spiked in. Subset indicated: FACS-sorted CD8+CD4-CCR7+CD45RA+ naive T cells. Every receptor here comes from a human donor in good health. Some libraries in this study had Jurkat cell RNA spiked in.

The chain couples TRBV5-6 to TRBJ2-7, with D tentatively TRBD2 (6 bases). V lost 4 bases to trimming and J lost 2 bases, with 16 bases between them. Per germline, CDR1 SGHDT and CDR2 YYEEEE. CDR3 size: 15 residues. The CDR3: CASSPRSGVPYEQYF. The CDR3 DNA reads as TGTGCCAGCAGCCCCAGGTCGGGAGTCCCCTACGAGCAGTACTTC. Complete variable domain (other parts from reference TRBV5-6 and TRBJ2-7): DAGVTQSPTHLIKTRGQQVTLRCSPKSGHDTVSWYQQALGQGPQFIFQYYEEEERQRGNFPDRFSGHQFPNYSSELNVNALLLGDSALYLCASSPRSGVPYEQYFGPGTRLTVT.

On this clonotype: A single base separates this from a much larger clone, so it may be a read error. V usage is TRBV6-2 or TRBV6-3 and J usage is TRBJ2-3, with D perhaps TRBD2 (6 bases). Germline V gene data show CDR1 as MNHEY and CDR2 as SVGEGT. This CDR3 region has 15 residues. CDR3 nucleotide sequence: TGTGCCAACAGTTCTACGGGAGTCAGCACAGATACGCAGTATTTT. Amino acids: CANSSTGVSTDTQYF.

At least ten counts were recorded for this clonotype. CDR3 loop: CASSTGVFRWPYEQYF. The CDR3 region has the DNA TGTGCCAGTAGTACAGGGGTCTTTCGGTGGCCCTACGAGCAGTACTTC. V gene TRBV19 combines with J gene TRBJ2-7; a weak D match, TRBD1 (6 bases). Per germline, CDR1 LNHDA and CDR2 SQIVND (reference sequence). The CDR3 covers 16 residues. Trimming stripped 4 bases from V and 2 bases from J, with 18 bases between.

This clonotype was observed a few times. V gene TRBV27 combines with J gene TRBJ1-2; a possible D gene is TRBD1 (5 bases). In germline, CDR1 is MNHEY, CDR2 SMNVEV (reference sequence). Between the trimmed V and J ends, which lost 0 bases and 2 bases, there was a span of 10 bases. This CDR3 region has 15 residues. CDR3 DNA sequence: TGTGCCAGCAGTTTATCTTCAGGGATGAACTATGGCTACACCTTC. Protein product: CASSLSSGMNYGYTF.

In its sample, this clonotype was seen many times. The chain recombines TRBV4-1 with TRBJ1-1; D may be TRBD1 (5 bases). Germline CDR1 reads MGHRA; CDR2 reads YSYEKL. The V end lost 1 base, the J end lost 4 bases, and 13 bases lay between the germline ends. The CDR3 covers 15 residues. CDR3 coding DNA: TGCGCCAGCAGCCAAGTAGACGGGACGGGCACTGAAGCTTTCTTT. Protein: CASSQVDGTGTEAFF.

The V and J genes are TRBV12-3 or TRBV12-4 and TRBJ2-2; TRBD1 agrees at 7 bases. The V and J ends lost 6 bases and 5 bases, in that order; junction bases with no gene match: 6. The CDR3 has 14 amino acids. CDR3 DNA: TGTGCCAGCAGCACGGGACAGACGACCGGGGAGCTGTTTTTT. This codes for CASSTGQTTGELFF.

The CDR3 spells CASSKDSYEQYF. Here the CDR3 DNA reads TGTGCCAGTAGTAAGGACTCCTACGAGCAGTACTTC. V usage is TRBV19 and J usage is TRBJ2-7, with D unresolved. V lost 4 bases and J 0 bases, leaving 4 bases between the germline ends. The CDR3 sequence is 12 residues long. Germline-derived CDR1 and CDR2 are LNHDA and SQIVND (reference sequence).

In regard to this clonotype: A much larger clone lies a single base off, so this may be a read error. The gene calls are TRBV12-3 or TRBV12-4 and TRBJ2-6; 10 bases align to TRBD1. The CDR3 covers 17 residues. CDR3 bases: TGTGCCAGCAGACCGGGACAGGGGTCCTCTGGGGCCCACGTCCTGACTTTC. Translated, it gives CASRPGQGSSGAHVLTF.

On this clonotype itself: A much larger clone is a single base away; this may be a read error. The rearrangement uses TRBV6-5 and TRBJ1-1; tentative D call: TRBD1 (5 bases). This CDR3 region has 12 residues. Germline loops: CDR1 MNHEY, CDR2 SVGAGI. Trimming removed 4 bases from V and 6 bases from J, with 9 bases in between. The CDR3 coding sequence is TGTGCCAGCAGTTGGGGGGACGCTGAAGCTTTCTTT. This sequence encodes CASSWGDAEAFF.

The rearrangement joins TRBV20-1 to TRBJ2-1, with TRBD2 matching over 7 bases. CDR1 and CDR2 (germline): DFQATT, SNEGSKA (reference sequence). V dropped 0 bases and J dropped 4; count of bases not matched to a gene: 3. This CDR3 is built from 14 residues. The CDR3 DNA reads as TGCAGTGCTAGAGATCGAGCGGGATACAATGAGCAGTTCTTC. As protein: CSARDRAGYNEQFF.

This clonotype was counted ten times or more. The chain has TRBV12-3 or TRBV12-4 and TRBJ2-3; no clear D gene. The CDR3 totals 12 residues. Trimming stripped 5 bases from V and 3 bases from J, with 6 bases between. The CDR3 DNA reads as TGTGCCAGCAGTGAGAAAACAGATACGCAGTATTTT. Translating gives CASSEKTDTQYF.

This clonotype occurred many times. This chain links TRBV7-7 with TRBJ2-7; D might be TRBD1 or TRBD2, each matching 5 bases. This CDR3 has 14 amino acids. Germline loops: CDR1 SSHAT, CDR2 FNYEAQ (reference sequence). Deletions cut 5 bases from V and 3 bases from J, with 14 bases between. The CDR3 DNA reads TGTGCCAGCAGCCCCTGGGACGGAAGCTACGAGCAGTACTTC. Translated: CASSPWDGSYEQYF.

As regards this clonotype: A much larger clonotype is one base distant, so this may be a read error. The rearrangement uses TRBV6-5 and TRBJ1-5; D possibly corresponds to TRBD1 (5 bases). V was shortened by 6 bases and J by 0 bases, with 12 bases between the two germline ends. Looked up from germline, CDR1 is MNHEY and CDR2 is SVGAGI. The CDR3 length is 15 residues. In DNA form, the CDR3 reads TGTGCCAGCAGCTCACAGGTGTATAGCAATCAGCCCCAGCATTTT. This translates into CASSSQVYSNQPQHF.

This clonotype was observed at least ten times. V is TRBV4-3 and J is TRBJ2-5; TRBD2 matches 7 bases. The germline V gene encodes CDR1 LGHNA and CDR2 YSLEER. V trimming: 5 bases; J trimming: 3 bases; junction bases outside the gene matches: 9. There are 15 residues in the CDR3. The CDR3 bases are TGCGCCAGCAGCTCAAGAGGTGCGGGAGAAGAGACCCAGTACTTC. It translates to CASSSRGAGEETQYF.

This clonotype was counted at least ten times. The chain couples TRBV7-9 to TRBJ2-7; D uncertain. CDR1 SEHNR and CDR2 FQNEAQ come from the germline V gene (reference sequence). The CDR3 has 14 amino acids. The V and J ends lost 3 bases and 2 bases respectively, with 11 bases between them. CDR3 DNA: TGTGCCAGCAGCTTGGGGTTACTAACCTACGAGCAGTACTTC. Amino acids: CASSLGLLTYEQYF.

This clonotype occurred a few times. This chain links TRBV4-3 with TRBJ1-6; D uncertain. Trimming left V 0 bases short and J 1 base short, with 13 bases between. The CDR3 length is 18 residues. The germline V gene encodes CDR1 LGHNA and CDR2 YSLEER. CDR3 sequence reads: CASSQDWQATSYNSPLHF. The CDR3 DNA is TGCGCCAGCAGCCAAGATTGGCAGGCGACTTCCTATAATTCACCCCTCCACTTT.

Turning to this clonotype: This may come from a read error, since a much larger clone is one base off. The chain links TRBV9 to TRBJ2-2, with a weak D call TRBD2 (6 bases). Germline assignment: CDR1 SGDLS and CDR2 YYNGEE. The CDR3 sequence is 16 residues long. The CDR3 loop reads CANSVDGLASTGELFF. Here the CDR3 DNA reads TGTGCCAACAGCGTAGATGGGCTAGCGTCGACCGGGGAGCTGTTTTTT. The whole variable domain, filled in from reference TRBV9 and TRBJ2-2, reads DSGVTQTPKHLITATGQRVTLRCSPRSGDLSVYWYQQSLDQGLQFLIQYYNGEERAKGNILERFSAQQFPDLHSELNLSSLELGDSALYFCANSVDGLASTGELFFGEGSRLTVL.

Turning to this clonotype: It may be a read error: a sequence one base away is much more abundant. The chain carries TRBV5-1 and TRBJ2-2; D unclear. Germline CDR1 and CDR2: SGHRS and YFSETQ. V was shortened by 10 bases and J by 3 bases, with 10 bases between the two germline ends. The CDR3 is 12 residues long. CDR3 bases: TGCGCCTTGTCGGGTGACACCGGGGAGCTGTTTTTT. It yields the protein CALSGDTGELFF.

Details on this clonotype: A much more abundant neighbour one base away suggests this may be a read error. The J gene is TRBJ2-1, the V gene TRBV6-5; TRBD2 aligns across 9 bases. CDR1 and CDR2 (germline): MNHEY, SVGAGI. There are 15 residues in the CDR3. The CDR3 loop is CASSSGSGSYNEQLF. CDR3 coding DNA: TGTGCCAGCAGTTCGGGTAGCGGGAGCTACAATGAGCAGCTCTTC.

This clonotype was seen ten or more times. This sequence joins TRBV30 and TRBJ1-4; possibly TRBD1 for D (5 bases). This CDR3 is built from 14 residues. V was shortened by 0 bases and J by 5 bases, with 10 bases between the two germline ends. The germline CDR1 and CDR2 sequences are GTSNPN and SVGIG (reference sequence). The CDR3 DNA is TGTGCCTGGAGTGTAAGGGGCGAAAATGAAAAACTGTTTTTT. Protein: CAWSVRGENEKLFF. Variable domain in full (rest from reference TRBV30 and TRBJ1-4): SQTIHQWPATLVQPVGSPLSLECTVEGTSNPNLYWYRQAAGRGLQLLFYSVGIGQISSEVPQNLSASRPQDRQFILSSKKLLLSDSGFYLCAWSVRGENEKLFFGSGTQLSVL.

Remarks on this clonotype: One base away lies a much larger clone, so this may be a sequencing read error. The chain employs TRBV4-2 and TRBJ2-1, with a possible D match to TRBD2 (6 bases). CDR3 length: 17 amino acids. Per the germline V gene, CDR1 is LGHNA and CDR2 is YNFKEQ. The CDR3 region is CASRQDRSGGAYNEQFF. In DNA, the CDR3 is TGTGCCAGCCGCCAAGATCGCTCTGGCGGGGCCTACAATGAGCAGTTCTTC.

The V gene is TRBV25-1, the J gene TRBJ2-1, with 10 bases identical to TRBD2. Germline V CDR1 and CDR2: MGHDK, SYGVNS. This CDR3 is built from 21 residues. V dropped 5 bases and J dropped 1; count of bases not matched to a gene: 20. CDR3 DNA sequence: TGTGCCAGCAGTCACGCCCACGTAACTAGCGGGAAAGTTAGATCCTACAATGAGCAGTTCTTC. The encoded protein is CASSHAHVTSGKVRSYNEQFF.

CDR3 nucleotides: TGCAGCGTTGAAGATATGGCAGGGCTTACTTTCGTGGTGGATCCCAACTACAATGAGCAGTTCTTC. This translates into CSVEDMAGLTFVVDPNYNEQFF. The V call is TRBV29-1, the J call TRBJ2-1, with D perhaps TRBD1 (5 bases). The CDR3 runs to 22 residues. V lost 0 bases and J 3 bases, leaving 33 bases between the germline ends. Looked up from germline, CDR1 is SQVTM and CDR2 is ANQGSEA.

This clonotype was observed at least ten times. This chain joins TRBV20-1 and TRBJ2-2, with 7 bases matching TRBD1. CDR3 size: 15 residues. The trim removed 6 bases at V and 7 bases at J, leaving 14 bases unmatched. Germline assignment: CDR1 DFQATT and CDR2 SNEGSKA (reference sequence). The CDR3 DNA is TGCAGTGCCTCGACAGGGAACTCTCTGGTCGGGGAGCTGTTTTTT. Its translation: CSASTGNSLVGELFF.

This clonotype was counted many times. The chain is built from TRBV30 and TRBJ1-2, with D perhaps TRBD1 (5 bases). CDR1 is GTSNPN and CDR2 is SVGIG in the germline V gene (reference sequence). Trimming left V 1 base short and J 4 bases short, with 7 bases between. The CDR3 loop spans 12 amino acids. The CDR3 region is CAWSGRGYGYTF. CDR3 coding DNA: TGTGCCTGGAGTGGAAGGGGCTATGGCTACACCTTC.

This clonotype showed up many times. This chain uses TRBV27 with TRBJ2-2, with D uncertain. V gave up 2 bases and J gave up 6 bases, with 4 bases separating them. The CDR3 length is 12 residues. Germline CDR1 is MNHEY and CDR2 is SMNVEV (reference sequence). CDR3 amino acids: CASSLAAGELFF. CDR3 sequence (DNA): TGTGCCAGCAGTTTAGCCGCCGGGGAGCTGTTTTTT.

This clonotype occurred many times. The chain is built from TRBV4-1 and TRBJ2-1; D might be TRBD1 or TRBD2, each matching 7 bases. V shed 2 bases and J shed 7 bases, with 21 bases lying between them. This CDR3 spans 17 amino acids. The germline V gene encodes CDR1 MGHRA and CDR2 YSYEKL. The CDR3 DNA reads TGCGCCAGCAGCCAAATAAGGGGGACTACAGGGGATAATGAGCAGTTCTTC. Protein product: CASSQIRGTTGDNEQFF.

This clonotype was seen ten or more times. The CDR3 coding sequence is TGTGCCAGCAGCGGATACGAGCAGTACTTC. Translation gives CASSGYEQYF. The chain combines TRBV28 with TRBJ2-7; D call uncertain. Trimming removed 6 bases at V and 4 bases at J, with 4 bases between. From germline, CDR1 is MDHEN and CDR2 SYDVKM. The CDR3 runs to 10 residues. The full variable domain, its missing parts supplied by reference TRBV28 and TRBJ2-7, is DVKVTQSSRYLVKRTGEKVFLECVQDMDHENMFWYRQDPGLGLRLIYFSYDVKMKEKGDIPEGYSVSREKKERFSLILESASTNQTSMYLCASSGYEQYFGPGTRLTVT.

Ten or more counts support this clonotype. The rearrangement uses TRBV7-6 and TRBJ2-3; D tentatively reads TRBD1 or TRBD2 (5 bases each). V lost 3 bases and J lost 6, with 16 bases in between. CDR1 SGHVS and CDR2 FNYEAQ come from the germline V gene. The CDR3 has 15 residues. The CDR3 is CASSLPRDARDTQYF. The DNA for the CDR3 is TGTGCCAGCAGCTTGCCCCGGGACGCCCGTGATACGCAGTATTTT.